This is a list of T cell receptor beta chains from one sample in a study of early T cells in non-severe SARS-CoV-2 infection. Each CDR3 protein is one row after TCRdb ran MiXCR on the 5' RACE reads. The data hold 65,000 to 95,000 distinct CDR3 sequences, with less than 15% observed a single time. Sequencing used whole blood, obtained at baseline. The origin of the receptors is an adult who was a healthcare worker with PCR-confirmed SARS-CoV-2 infection or an uninfected control (not recorded which). The donor label of this sample is uncertain. CDR3s include the opening cysteine and the closing phenylalanine or tryptophan. Fields, in order: J gene, clone size, V gene, D gene, CDR3 protein, CDR3 DNA. A D gene is named only where the DNA matches it firmly. Clone size is stated in some rows and not others, as once, few, many or a class when expanded.

J: TRBJ2-5
size: few
V: TRBV5-1
D: -
CDR3: CASSLDGTEEETQYF
DNA: TGCGCCAGCAGCTTGGACGGGACGGAGGAAGAGACCCAGTACTTC

J: TRBJ1-1
size: -
V: TRBV10-1
D: -
CDR3: CASSERPNTEAFF
DNA: TGCGCCAGCAGTGAAAGGCCGAACACTGAAGCTTTCTTT

J: TRBJ1-2
size: -
V: TRBV25-1
D: -
CDR3: CASSEEGAGVGYTF
DNA: TGTGCCAGCAGTGAGGAAGGGGCAGGGGTGGGCTACACCTTC

J: TRBJ2-7
size: many
V: TRBV19
D: -
CDR3: CASSPGAGGEQYF
DNA: TGTGCCAGTAGCCCCGGCGCAGGCGGCGAGCAGTACTTC

J: TRBJ2-1
size: few
V: TRBV12-3/TRBV12-4
D: -
CDR3: CASSPFSPYNEQFF
DNA: TGTGCCAGCAGCCCCTTTAGCCCCTACAATGAGCAGTTCTTC

J: TRBJ1-1
size: few
V: TRBV4-2
D: -
CDR3: CASSRVGQSNTEAFF
DNA: TGTGCCAGCAGCCGCGTTGGACAGTCAAACACTGAAGCTTTCTTT

J: TRBJ2-1
size: few
V: TRBV7-3
D: -
CDR3: CASSPGETPFSNEQFF
DNA: TGTGCCAGCAGCCCCGGGGAAACCCCCTTCTCCAATGAGCAGTTCTTC

J: TRBJ1-1
size: few
V: TRBV9
D: -
CDR3: CASSVHENTEAFF
DNA: TGTGCCAGCAGCGTACATGAGAACACTGAAGCTTTCTTT

J: TRBJ2-5
size: few
V: TRBV5-1
D: -
CDR3: CASSLDGGSHETQYF
DNA: TGCGCCAGCAGCTTGGACGGCGGATCCCATGAGACCCAGTACTTC

J: TRBJ2-7
size: many
V: TRBV10-3
D: TRBD2
CDR3: CAITAGTTTYEQYF
DNA: TGTGCCATCACCGCCGGGACTACAACCTACGAGCAGTACTTC

J: TRBJ2-1
size: few
V: TRBV12-3/TRBV12-4
D: -
CDR3: CASSLAGSHEQFF
DNA: TGTGCCAGCAGTTTAGCCGGTAGCCACGAGCAGTTCTTC

J: TRBJ2-7
size: few
V: TRBV14
D: TRBD1
CDR3: CASSQDAPGQGAYEQYF
DNA: TGTGCCAGCAGCCAAGATGCCCCGGGACAGGGGGCCTACGAGCAGTACTTC

J: TRBJ2-3
size: many
V: TRBV7-3
D: TRBD2
CDR3: CASSLMAGVTDTQYF
DNA: TGTGCCAGCAGCTTAATGGCGGGAGTTACAGATACGCAGTATTTT

J: TRBJ1-1
size: -
V: TRBV20-1
D: -
CDR3: CSATMMDTEAFF
DNA: TGCAGTGCTACTATGATGGACACTGAAGCTTTCTTT

J: TRBJ1-2
size: -
V: TRBV6-5
D: -
CDR3: CASSGGKGYTF
DNA: TGTGCCAGCAGTGGAGGGAAGGGCTACACCTTC

J: TRBJ1-5
size: -
V: TRBV5-6
D: -
CDR3: CASSSRRGQPQHF
DNA: TGTGCCAGCAGCTCTCGGAGGGGCCAGCCCCAGCATTTT

J: TRBJ1-6
size: -
V: TRBV2
D: TRBD1
CDR3: CASIWDSRRGTPLHF
DNA: TGTGCCAGCATTTGGGACAGTCGAAGGGGGACACCCCTCCACTTT

J: TRBJ2-3
size: -
V: TRBV20-1
D: TRBD2
CDR3: CSARPLSGRVPDTQYF
DNA: TGCAGTGCTAGACCCCTCAGCGGGAGAGTCCCAGATACGCAGTATTTT

J: TRBJ2-1
size: -
V: TRBV7-2
D: TRBD1
CDR3: CASSFGTGGNEQFF
DNA: TGTGCCAGCAGCTTTGGGACAGGGGGAAATGAGCAGTTCTTC

J: TRBJ2-7
size: many
V: TRBV29-1
D: -
CDR3: CSARAVLPYEQYF
DNA: TGCAGCGCCCGCGCGGTTCTACCCTACGAGCAGTACTTC

J: TRBJ1-1
size: few
V: TRBV10-3
D: -
CDR3: CAIGAGGHAEAFF
DNA: TGTGCCATCGGGGCCGGAGGTCATGCTGAAGCTTTCTTT

J: TRBJ1-3
size: -
V: TRBV6-5
D: TRBD1
CDR3: CASSSRRRGAGNTIYF
DNA: TGTGCCAGCAGTTCCCGGCGCAGGGGGGCTGGAAACACCATATATTTT

J: TRBJ2-1
size: -
V: TRBV11-2
D: TRBD1
CDR3: CASSLGGTGQYNEQFF
DNA: TGTGCCAGCAGCTTAGGCGGGACAGGGCAGTACAATGAGCAGTTCTTC

J: TRBJ1-3
size: many
V: TRBV7-2
D: -
CDR3: CASSSLGAGSGNTIYF
DNA: TGTGCCAGCAGCTCCCTAGGGGCAGGGTCCGGAAACACCATATATTTT

J: TRBJ1-2
size: -
V: TRBV19
D: TRBD1
CDR3: CASKDRGYGYTF
DNA: TGTGCCAGTAAGGACAGGGGATATGGCTACACCTTC

J: TRBJ2-7
size: -
V: TRBV7-2
D: -
CDR3: CASSLERADEQYF
DNA: TGTGCCAGCAGCTTAGAACGCGCGGACGAGCAGTACTTC

J: TRBJ2-7
size: few
V: TRBV3-1
D: -
CDR3: CASSQDMREQYF
DNA: TGTGCCAGCAGCCAAGATATGAGGGAGCAGTACTTC

J: TRBJ2-7
size: -
V: TRBV12-3/TRBV12-4
D: -
CDR3: CASSLEPYRDRKGEQYF
DNA: TGTGCCAGCAGTTTAGAGCCGTACCGGGACCGAAAAGGGGAGCAGTACTTC

J: TRBJ2-3
size: -
V: TRBV20-1
D: -
CDR3: CSARWMGTDTQYF
DNA: TGCAGTGCTAGATGGATGGGGACAGATACGCAGTATTTT

J: TRBJ2-6
size: -
V: TRBV7-9
D: -
CDR3: CASSLKGTGANVLTF
DNA: TGTGCCAGCAGCTTGAAGGGAACTGGGGCCAACGTCCTGACTTTC

J: TRBJ1-2
size: few
V: TRBV12-3/TRBV12-4
D: -
CDR3: CASTITPRDLYGYTF
DNA: TGTGCCAGCACCATTACCCCACGGGACCTTTATGGCTACACCTTC

J: TRBJ2-7
size: -
V: TRBV20-1
D: -
CDR3: CSARVGGISYEQYF
DNA: TGCAGTGCTAGAGTCGGGGGAATAAGCTACGAGCAGTACTTC

J: TRBJ1-2
size: many
V: TRBV11-2
D: -
CDR3: CASSPQANYGYTF
DNA: TGTGCCAGCAGCCCCCAAGCTAACTATGGCTACACCTTC

J: TRBJ2-1
size: many
V: TRBV6-2/TRBV6-3
D: TRBD1
CDR3: CASSNGPGQGAQEQFF
DNA: TGTGCCAGCAGTAACGGACCGGGACAGGGGGCGCAGGAGCAGTTCTTC

J: TRBJ1-5
size: many
V: TRBV5-1
D: TRBD1
CDR3: CASSPGTGANQPQHF
DNA: TGCGCCAGCAGCCCAGGGACAGGGGCCAATCAGCCCCAGCATTTT

J: TRBJ2-7
size: -
V: TRBV2
D: TRBD2
CDR3: CASSEGTSVYEQYF
DNA: TGTGCCAGCAGTGAGGGGACTAGCGTCTACGAGCAGTACTTC

J: TRBJ2-3
size: -
V: TRBV29-1
D: -
CDR3: CSVSERSPPDTQYF
DNA: TGCAGCGTTAGTGAGCGGTCCCCACCAGATACGCAGTATTTT

J: TRBJ1-1
size: once
V: TRBV13
D: TRBD1
CDR3: CASSLGRGVHTEAFF
DNA: TGTGCCAGCAGCTTAGGCAGGGGGGTCCACACTGAAGCTTTCTTT

J: TRBJ2-1
size: many
V: TRBV5-6
D: -
CDR3: CASSLGLLEQFF
DNA: TGTGCCAGCAGCTTGGGACTTCTAGAGCAGTTCTTC

J: TRBJ2-5
size: -
V: TRBV19
D: -
CDR3: CASSIKSGGTQYF
DNA: TGTGCCAGTAGTATAAAGAGCGGAGGGACCCAGTACTTC

J: TRBJ2-7
size: few
V: TRBV11-2
D: -
CDR3: CASSSRAVSYEQYF
DNA: TGTGCCAGCAGCTCCCGGGCCGTGTCCTACGAGCAGTACTTC

J: TRBJ1-1
size: many
V: TRBV2
D: TRBD1
CDR3: CASSPNPNRGRLFTEAFF
DNA: TGTGCCAGCAGTCCCAACCCAAACAGGGGGCGTTTGTTCACTGAAGCTTTCTTT

J: TRBJ2-1
size: many
V: TRBV11-2
D: -
CDR3: CASSRERSSLNEQFF
DNA: TGTGCCAGCAGCCGGGAGAGATCCTCTCTTAATGAGCAGTTCTTC

J: TRBJ2-1
size: many
V: TRBV12-5
D: TRBD1
CDR3: CASGLYGTGVFF
DNA: TGTGCTAGTGGTTTGTATGGGACAGGGGTGTTCTTC

J: TRBJ2-7
size: few
V: TRBV12-3/TRBV12-4
D: TRBD1
CDR3: CASSDNGQGSPYF
DNA: TGTGCCAGCAGCGACAACGGACAGGGGTCGCCGTACTTC

J: TRBJ1-2
size: many
V: TRBV6-2/TRBV6-3
D: TRBD1
CDR3: CASSYSYRGPDGYTF
DNA: TGTGCCAGCAGTTACTCTTACAGGGGGCCAGATGGCTACACCTTC

J: TRBJ1-1
size: many
V: TRBV4-1
D: -
CDR3: CASSNAAGGNTEAFF
DNA: TGCGCCAGCAGCAATGCGGCGGGGGGCAACACTGAAGCTTTCTTT

J: TRBJ1-2
size: many
V: TRBV18
D: TRBD1
CDR3: CASSPPSDREYGYTF
DNA: TGTGCCAGCTCACCACCTTCGGACAGGGAGTATGGCTACACCTTC

J: TRBJ2-7
size: few
V: TRBV14
D: -
CDR3: CASSRDPGLDYEQYF
DNA: TGTGCCAGCAGCCGAGACCCGGGACTCGACTACGAGCAGTACTTC

J: TRBJ2-7
size: few
V: TRBV7-2
D: -
CDR3: CASSSPGGGEQYF
DNA: TGTGCCAGCAGCTCCCCAGGGGGAGGTGAGCAGTACTTC

J: TRBJ2-3
size: -
V: TRBV11-2
D: -
CDR3: CASSPPGTSTDTQYF
DNA: TGTGCCAGCAGCCCCCCGGGAACTAGCACAGATACGCAGTATTTT

J: TRBJ2-3
size: few
V: TRBV6-5
D: TRBD2
CDR3: CASSEPSGRTDTQYF
DNA: TGTGCCAGCAGTGAACCCAGCGGGAGGACAGATACGCAGTATTTT

J: TRBJ2-1
size: few
V: TRBV7-2
D: -
CDR3: CASSLDGSSYNEQFF
DNA: TGTGCCAGCAGCTTAGACGGCAGCTCCTACAATGAGCAGTTCTTC

J: TRBJ1-6
size: few
V: TRBV28
D: -
CDR3: CASSFGNSYNSPLHF
DNA: TGTGCCAGCAGTTTTGGCAACTCCTATAATTCACCCCTCCACTTT